The 5 T cell receptor beta chains listed next were all sequenced from one sample in a study of CD8 T cells in ankylosing spondylitis. TCRdb passed the 5' RACE reads through MiXCR, listing each CDR3 protein once. The data show roughly 220,000 distinct CDR3 sequences, 10% seen once. Sequenced input: blood, either unsorted or a sorted T cell fraction (not recorded which). The receptor source for this set is a male donor with ankylosing spondylitis or in good health (not recorded which).

This clonotype was seen many times. The chain carries TRBV7-2 and TRBJ2-1, with D unresolved. Trimming took off 2 bases at V and 6 bases at J, with 8 bases between the two ends. This CDR3 has 13 amino acids. Germline V lookup: CDR1 SGHTA, CDR2 FQGNSA. The CDR3 sequence: CASSLKIRNEQFF. CDR3 coding DNA: TGTGCCAGCAGCTTAAAGATTCGCAATGAGCAGTTCTTC.

In this sample, this clonotype turned up a few times. The gene calls are TRBV9 and TRBJ2-7, with no clear D. CDR3 length: 15 amino acids. Between the trimmed V and J ends, which lost 7 bases and 3 bases, there was a span of 20 bases. CDR1 is SGDLS, CDR2 YYNGEE, per germline. CDR3 bases: TGTGCCAGCTCCAGGTCCCTCGGCCCCAACTACGAGCAGTACTTC. Translated: CASSRSLGPNYEQYF.

The V call is TRBV15, the J call TRBJ2-6, with D unclear. V was cut by 0 bases and J by 0 bases, with 6 bases left in between. CDR3 length: 16 amino acids. Germline lookup yields CDR1 LNHNV and CDR2 YYDKDF (reference sequence). CDR3 in DNA: TGTGCCACCAGCAGAGACCCGTACTCTGGGGCCAACGTCCTGACTTTC. Translating it yields CATSRDPYSGANVLTF.

There are many counts of this clonotype. V is TRBV5-1 and J is TRBJ2-1; D remains unclear. CDR1 is SGHRS and CDR2 is YFSETQ in the germline V gene. Trimming removed 0 bases from V and 3 bases from J, with 10 bases in between. This CDR3 spans 15 amino acids. The CDR3 DNA reads TGCGCCAGCAGCTTGGGGGCAGGAGTCTACAATGAGCAGTTCTTC. Protein sequence: CASSLGAGVYNEQFF.

This clonotype has at least ten counts. CDR3 in amino acids: CASSPPSREEKLFF. CDR3 coding DNA: TGTGCCAGCAGTCCCCCATCCAGGGAGGAAAAACTGTTTTTT. The J gene is TRBJ1-4, the V gene TRBV7-8; perhaps TRBD1 as D (5 bases). Trimming removed 6 bases at V and 8 bases at J, with 16 bases between. Germline loops: CDR1 SGHVS, CDR2 FQNEAQ. The length of the CDR3 is 14 residues.